These 29 T cell receptor beta chains were sequenced from one sample in a study of blood T cell repertoires in COVID-19 (dated by TCRdb to about 2020). The library relied on the immunoSEQ multiplex PCR assay. TCRdb limited this immuneACCESS table to in-frame rearrangements with V and J called. A share of clones is missing; checked studies link under half to unresolved V genes, and the rest is unexplained. Present in this sample are roughly 73,000 clones, 88% of which were seen just once. The top ten hold 1.4% of the sample. The specimen sequenced was peripheral blood. The receptors shown here come from a human donor in a cohort sampled during active COVID-19.

The chain links TRBV6-2 or TRBV6-3 to TRBJ2-7; 7 bases are a match to TRBD1. Germline V gene sequence: CDR1 MNHEY, CDR2 SVGEGT. V was pared by 4 bases and J by 7 bases, with 13 bases of the junction left unmatched. The CDR3 has 15 residues. The CDR3 is CASSSRGQGEREQYF. The CDR3 DNA is TGTGCCAGCAGTTCTCGTGGGCAGGGGGAACGGGAGCAGTACTTC.

The chain couples TRBV7-9 to TRBJ2-7, with 13 bases fitting TRBD2. V shed 6 bases and J 1 base; nucleotides not matched to a gene: 6. Germline assignment: CDR1 SEHNR and CDR2 FQNEAQ (reference sequence). The CDR3 has 16 residues. The CDR3 reads CASSQGLAGLSYEQYF. CDR3 sequence (DNA): TGTGCCAGCAGTCAGGGACTAGCGGGACTTTCCTACGAGCAGTACTTC.

The chain recombines TRBV5-1 with TRBJ2-5; D may be TRBD2 (7 bases). CDR3 size: 11 residues. Germline loops: CDR1 SGHRS, CDR2 YFSETQ. The V gene lost 9 bases and the J gene lost 5 bases, with 11 bases spanning the gap. CDR3 sequence (DNA): TGCGCCACAGGGGAGGGGGAGACCCAGTACTTC. Amino acid sequence: CATGEGETQYF.

The sample holds one count of this clone. The V gene is TRBV3-1 (or the pseudogene TRBV3-2), the J gene TRBJ1-2; D is ambiguous. Trimming cost V 4 bases and J 3 bases, with 12 bases left between them. CDR3 length: 14 amino acids. CDR1 is LGHDT and CDR2 is YNNKEL in the germline V gene (reference sequence). CDR3 in DNA: TGTGCCAGCAGCCCAAATGGGCAGTACTATGGCTACACCTTC. Translated: CASSPNGQYYGYTF.

The chain has TRBV29-1 and TRBJ1-2, with D perhaps matching TRBD1 (6 bases). Germline values: CDR1 SQVTM, CDR2 ANQGSEA. The length of the CDR3 is 13 residues. The V end lost 7 bases, the J end lost 0 bases, and 12 bases lay between the germline ends. The CDR3 sequence is CSGGTSANYGYTF. CDR3 nucleotide sequence: TGCAGCGGGGGGACATCAGCTAACTATGGCTACACCTTC.

The chain combines TRBV28 with TRBJ1-5; D is possibly TRBD1 (5 bases). Trimming removed 4 bases from V and 1 base from J, with 17 bases in between. This CDR3 spans 17 amino acids. In germline, CDR1 is MDHEN, CDR2 SYDVKM. The CDR3 region is CASSSADRLGSNQPQHF. The CDR3 region has the DNA TGTGCCAGCAGTTCCGCAGACAGATTAGGCAGCAATCAGCCCCAGCATTTT.

This chain uses TRBV7-6 with TRBJ2-1, with D possibly matching TRBD2 (5 bases). Trimming removed 4 bases at V and 5 bases at J, with 21 bases between. Germline V gives CDR1 SGHVS, CDR2 FNYEAQ. This CDR3 contains 17 residues. The CDR3 DNA reads as TGTGCCAGCAGCTCCCAACAAACTAGAGCCCCTCACAATGAGCAGTTCTTC. This sequence encodes CASSSQQTRAPHNEQFF.

V and J are TRBV28 and TRBJ1-1; 10 bases align to TRBD1. Trimming removed 9 bases from V and 6 bases from J; junction bases left unmatched: 7. Germline CDR1 MDHEN, CDR2 SYDVKM. This CDR3 is 13 amino acids long. The CDR3 sequence is CASRGQGGSEAFF. The CDR3 nucleotides are TGTGCCAGTAGAGGACAGGGGGGTTCTGAAGCTTTCTTT.

The chain joins TRBV14 to TRBJ1-1, with 9 bases that match TRBD1. The junction had 5 bases not matched to a gene; V was cut back by 2 bases and J by 4 bases. Germline values: CDR1 SGHDN, CDR2 FVKESK. The CDR3 sequence is 15 residues long. CDR3: CASSQNRGLGTEAFF. The CDR3 DNA is TGTGCCAGCAGCCAAAACAGGGGGCTAGGCACTGAAGCTTTCTTT. The full variable domain, with the rest looked up from reference TRBV14 and TRBJ1-1, is EAGVTQFPSHSVIEKGQTVTLRCDPISGHDNLYWYRRVMGKEIKFLLHFVKESKQDESGMPNNRFLAERTGGTYSTLKVQPAELEDSGVYFCASSQNRGLGTEAFFGQGTRLTVV.

This rearrangement joins TRBV27 to TRBJ2-1, with 7 bases identical to TRBD2. V lost 0 bases to trimming and J lost 5 bases; unmatched junction nucleotides: 4. CDR3 length equals 15 residues. Germline CDR1 and CDR2: MNHEY and SMNVEV (reference sequence). The CDR3 DNA sequence: TGTGCCAGCAGTTTATCGCGGGAGTGGGACAATGAGCAGTTCTTC. Protein: CASSLSREWDNEQFF.

V and J are TRBV3-1 (or the pseudogene TRBV3-2) and TRBJ2-1; 8 bases are shared with TRBD2. Germline CDR1 LGHDT, CDR2 YNNKEL (reference sequence). The CDR3 is 16 amino acids. The trim removed 5 bases at V and 4 bases at J, leaving 10 bases unmatched. This CDR3 is CASSARLSGRYNEQFF. The CDR3, as DNA: TGTGCCAGCAGCGCTCGGTTGAGCGGGAGATACAATGAGCAGTTCTTC.

The chain combines TRBV7-9 with TRBJ1-1, with TRBD1 as a possible D gene (6 bases). This CDR3 has 15 amino acids. CDR1 and CDR2 (germline): SEHNR, FQNEAQ (reference sequence). Trimming stripped 4 bases from V and 3 bases from J, with 15 bases between. The CDR3: CASSSAGRGDTEAFF. The CDR3 bases are TGTGCCAGCAGCTCGGCGGGGAGGGGGGACACTGAAGCTTTCTTT.

J is TRBJ2-1 and V is TRBV29-1; no clear D gene. This CDR3 is built from 13 residues. V was shortened by 8 bases and J by 0 bases, with 11 bases between the two germline ends. CDR1 is SQVTM and CDR2 is ANQGSEA in the germline V gene. The CDR3: CSLIKSSYNEQFF. CDR3 sequence (DNA): TGCAGCCTAATTAAGAGCTCCTACAATGAGCAGTTCTTC.

The chain joins TRBV11-3 to TRBJ1-1; no definite D call. The CDR3 extends over 14 amino acids. Germline CDR1 is SGHNT and CDR2 is YENEEA. With 1 base removed from V and 4 bases from J, the gap between germline ends came to 10 bases. The chain's CDR3 is CASSLGQEGTEAFF. The CDR3 nucleotides read TGTGCCAGCAGCTTAGGACAAGAGGGCACTGAAGCTTTCTTT.

This sequence joins TRBV27 and TRBJ2-7; no reliable D call. The CDR3 extends over 15 amino acids. V lost 3 bases, J lost 0 bases, and 12 bases lay in between. Germline loops: CDR1 MNHEY, CDR2 SMNVEV (reference sequence). CDR3 sequence (DNA): TGTGCCAGCAGTTTCGGCGCAGGTAGCTCCTACGAGCAGTACGTC. Translation gives CASSFGAGSSYEQYV.

This clone was counted a few times. V usage is TRBV28 and J usage is TRBJ2-7; TRBD1 agrees at 8 bases. Germline V gene lookup returns CDR1 MDHEN and CDR2 SYDVKM. The CDR3 runs 14 residues. V shed 6 bases and J 4 bases; nucleotides not matched to a gene: 8. CDR3 nucleotides: TGTGCCAGCAGAACCGGGACAGGTGCTTACGAGCAGTACTTC. Translating gives CASRTGTGAYEQYF.

The gene calls are TRBV6-5 and TRBJ1-6; TRBD1 matches at 7 bases. J gave up 7 bases and V 5 bases, and 8 bases lay outside the gene matches. CDR1 MNHEY and CDR2 SVGAGI come from the germline V gene. CDR3 length: 15 amino acids. The CDR3 protein is CASSRTGTANSPLHF. The CDR3 coding sequence is TGTGCCAGCAGTAGAACCGGGACAGCCAATTCACCCCTCCACTTT.

V is TRBV9 and J is TRBJ2-5, with TRBD1 matching 8 bases. V lost 0 bases and J lost 2; bases outside the gene matches: 3. The length of the CDR3 is 15 residues. Germline V gene lookup returns CDR1 SGDLS and CDR2 YYNGEE. The CDR3 loop is CASSVGDRRQETQYF. Here the CDR3 DNA reads TGTGCCAGCAGCGTAGGGGACAGGCGACAAGAGACCCAGTACTTC.

The chain couples TRBV2 to TRBJ1-4; 8 bases align to TRBD1. Germline V gene sequence: CDR1 SNHLY, CDR2 FYNNEI. With 5 bases clipped from V and 8 bases from J, the junction kept 7 bases outside the gene matches. The CDR3 spans 14 residues. The CDR3 loop is CASSIQGAREKLFF. Here the CDR3 DNA reads TGTGCCAGCAGTATCCAGGGGGCGAGAGAAAAACTGTTTTTT.

The chain employs TRBV5-6 and TRBJ2-3; 12 bases line up with TRBD1. Germline lookup yields CDR1 SGHDT and CDR2 YYEEEE. This CDR3 is built from 15 residues. J lost 5 bases, V lost 4 bases, and 5 bases had no gene match. The CDR3 spells CASSGGTGGRDTQYF. DNA for the CDR3: TGTGCCAGCAGCGGGGGGACAGGGGGCAGAGATACGCAGTATTTT.

The V and J genes are TRBV7-3 and TRBJ2-1, with 12 bases identical to TRBD2. Looked up from germline, CDR1 is SGHTA and CDR2 is FQGTGA. The CDR3 runs to 17 residues. The trim removed 3 bases at V and 3 bases at J, leaving 6 bases unmatched. CDR3 in amino acids: CASSFILAGGFYNEQFF. The CDR3 region has the DNA TGTGCCAGCAGCTTTATACTAGCGGGAGGATTCTACAATGAGCAGTTCTTC.

This sequence joins TRBV5-1 and TRBJ2-3, with 9 bases matching TRBD1. CDR3 length equals 18 residues. Germline V gives CDR1 SGHRS, CDR2 YFSETQ. Trimming removed 4 bases from V and 4 bases from J; junction bases left unmatched: 16. The CDR3 sequence: CASSNTRGTGFMADTQYF. The DNA for the CDR3 is TGCGCCAGCAGCAATACTCGCGGGACAGGGTTTATGGCAGATACGCAGTATTTT.

In this sample, this clone turned up once. The chain combines TRBV7-9 with TRBJ2-5; a possible D gene is TRBD1 (5 bases). Between the trimmed V and J ends, which lost 5 bases and 7 bases, there was a span of 11 bases. Germline V gene lookup returns CDR1 SEHNR and CDR2 FQNEAQ (reference sequence). The CDR3 is made up of 12 amino acids. The CDR3 nucleotides are TGTGCCAGCAGCCCCTTCCAGGGGACCCAGTACTTC. Residues: CASSPFQGTQYF. Using reference TRBV7-9 and TRBJ2-5 for the parts outside the CDR3, the full variable domain is DTGVSQNPRHKITKRGQNVTFRCDPISEHNRLYWYRQTLGQGPEFLTYFQNEAQLEKSRLLSDRFSAERPKGSFSTLEIQRTEQGDSAMYLCASSPFQGTQYFGPGTRLLVL.

The chain uses TRBV19 and TRBJ1-4, with 8 bases matching TRBD1. The length of the CDR3 is 17 residues. Germline values: CDR1 LNHDA, CDR2 SQIVND (reference sequence). V shed 6 bases and J 2 bases; nucleotides not matched to a gene: 11. The CDR3 DNA sequence: TGTGCCAGTAGGAAACTAGGACAGGGTTCCACTAATGAAAAACTGTTTTTT. Amino acid sequence: CASRKLGQGSTNEKLFF.

V is TRBV19 and J is TRBJ1-2; possibly TRBD1 for D (5 bases). CDR1 LNHDA and CDR2 SQIVND come from the germline V gene (reference sequence). The CDR3 contains 14 residues. V shed 4 bases and J shed 2 bases, with 11 bases lying between them. CDR3 in amino acids: CASSTRNRNYGYTF. CDR3 in DNA: TGTGCCAGTAGTACACGGAACAGGAACTATGGCTACACCTTC.

This clone was found once. The chain uses TRBV13 and TRBJ2-1; 8 nucleotides align to TRBD2. Germline values: CDR1 PRHDT, CDR2 FYEKMQ (reference sequence). This CDR3 is built from 15 residues. V lost 7 bases, J lost 3 bases, and 8 bases stayed unmatched. CDR3 bases: TGTGCCAGCACGCCGACCGGGAGGGTCTACAATGAGCAGTTCTTC. Translation gives CASTPTGRVYNEQFF.

The V call is TRBV11-3, the J call TRBJ2-6; D is ambiguous. Germline CDR1 SGHNT, CDR2 YENEEA. The CDR3 runs to 16 residues. V was pared by 2 bases and J by 3 bases, with 11 bases between. For the CDR3, the DNA is TGTGCCAGCAGCTTATTTTCAGGCCGTGGGGCCAACGTCCTGACTTTC. Translation gives CASSLFSGRGANVLTF.

The CDR3 reads CASSFTSGDTDTQYF. The CDR3 DNA reads as TGCGCCAGCAGCTTTACTAGCGGGGACACAGATACGCAGTATTTT. The V call is TRBV5-1, the J call TRBJ2-3; TRBD2 matches 10 bases. There are 15 residues in the CDR3. The germline V gene encodes CDR1 SGHRS and CDR2 YFSETQ. Trimming removed 2 bases from V and 2 bases from J; junction bases left unmatched: 2. Drawing the rest from reference TRBV5-1 and TRBJ2-3, the complete variable domain is KAGVTQTPRYLIKTRGQQVTLSCSPISGHRSVSWYQQTPGQGLQFLFEYFSETQRNKGNFPGRFSGRQFSNSRSEMNVSTLELGDSALYLCASSFTSGDTDTQYFGPGTRLTVL.

The chain links TRBV18 to TRBJ1-5; 7 bases align to TRBD1. The CDR3 covers 21 residues. CDR1 and CDR2 from the germline V gene are KGHSH and LQKENI. The trim removed 0 bases at V and 6 bases at J, leaving 23 bases unmatched. DNA for the CDR3: TGTGCCAGCTCACCACCGACCCGGGACAGTGCTTTACCCTGCCGCGGTCAGCCCCAGCATTTT. Translating gives CASSPPTRDSALPCRGQPQHF.